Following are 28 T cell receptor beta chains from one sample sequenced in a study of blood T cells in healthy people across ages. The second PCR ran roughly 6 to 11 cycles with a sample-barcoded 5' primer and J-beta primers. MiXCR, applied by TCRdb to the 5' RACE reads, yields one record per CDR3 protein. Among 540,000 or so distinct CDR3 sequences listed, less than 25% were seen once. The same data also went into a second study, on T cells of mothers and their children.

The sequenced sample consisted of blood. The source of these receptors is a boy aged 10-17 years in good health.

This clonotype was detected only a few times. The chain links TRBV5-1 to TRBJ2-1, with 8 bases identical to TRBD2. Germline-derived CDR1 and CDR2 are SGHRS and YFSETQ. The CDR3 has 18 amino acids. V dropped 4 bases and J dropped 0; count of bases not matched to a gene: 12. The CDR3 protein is CASSRGVPGGTSYNEQFF. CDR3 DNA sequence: TGCGCCAGCAGCAGAGGCGTCCCGGGGGGGACCTCCTACAATGAGCAGTTCTTC.

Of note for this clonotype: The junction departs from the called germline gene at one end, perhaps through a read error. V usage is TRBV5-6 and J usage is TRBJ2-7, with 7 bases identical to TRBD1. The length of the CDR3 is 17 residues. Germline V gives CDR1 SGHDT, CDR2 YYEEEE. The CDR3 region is CASSLAATGWSSYGQYF. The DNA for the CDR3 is TGTGCCAGCAGCTTGGCCGCGACAGGGTGGTCAAGCTACGGGCAGTACTTC.

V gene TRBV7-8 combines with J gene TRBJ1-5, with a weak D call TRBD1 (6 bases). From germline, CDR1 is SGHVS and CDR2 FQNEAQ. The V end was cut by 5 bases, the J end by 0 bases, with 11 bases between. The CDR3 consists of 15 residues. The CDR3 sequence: CASSRIQGSNQPQHF. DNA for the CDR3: TGTGCCAGCAGCCGGATACAGGGTAGCAATCAGCCCCAGCATTTT.

CDR3 nucleotides: TGTGCCAGTTTCGTTCAGGGACCCAACTATGGCTACACCTTC. Translating it yields CASFVQGPNYGYTF. The V call is TRBV28, the J call TRBJ1-2; D may be TRBD1 (5 bases). The CDR3 loop spans 14 amino acids. Trimming left V 9 bases short and J 2 bases short, with 16 bases between. CDR1 is MDHEN and CDR2 is SYDVKM in the germline V gene.

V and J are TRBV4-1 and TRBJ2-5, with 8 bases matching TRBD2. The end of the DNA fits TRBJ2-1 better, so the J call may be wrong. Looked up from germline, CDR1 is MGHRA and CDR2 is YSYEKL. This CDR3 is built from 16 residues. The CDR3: CASSQVSSGRVNEQFF. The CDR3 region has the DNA TGCGCCAGCAGCCAAGTATCTAGCGGGCGGGTGAATGAGCAGTTCTTC.

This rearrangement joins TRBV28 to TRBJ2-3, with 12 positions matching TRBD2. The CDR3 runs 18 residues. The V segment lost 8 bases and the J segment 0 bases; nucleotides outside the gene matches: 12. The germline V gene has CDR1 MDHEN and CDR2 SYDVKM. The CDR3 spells CASQPWTSGVSSTDTQYF. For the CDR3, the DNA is TGTGCCAGCCAGCCATGGACTAGCGGGGTGTCTAGCACAGATACGCAGTATTTT.

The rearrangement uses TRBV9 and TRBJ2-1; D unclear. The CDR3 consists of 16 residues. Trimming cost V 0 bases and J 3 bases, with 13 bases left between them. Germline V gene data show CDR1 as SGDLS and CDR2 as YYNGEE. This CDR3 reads CASSVEAGNFYNEQFF. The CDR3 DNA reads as TGTGCCAGCAGCGTAGAGGCAGGCAACTTCTACAATGAGCAGTTCTTC.

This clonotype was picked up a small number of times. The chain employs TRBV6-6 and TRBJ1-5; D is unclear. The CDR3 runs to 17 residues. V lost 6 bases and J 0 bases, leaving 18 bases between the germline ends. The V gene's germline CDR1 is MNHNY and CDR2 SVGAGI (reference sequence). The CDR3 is CASRPVDGVYSNQPQHF. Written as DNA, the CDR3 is TGTGCCAGCAGACCTGTCGACGGAGTTTATAGCAATCAGCCCCAGCATTTT.

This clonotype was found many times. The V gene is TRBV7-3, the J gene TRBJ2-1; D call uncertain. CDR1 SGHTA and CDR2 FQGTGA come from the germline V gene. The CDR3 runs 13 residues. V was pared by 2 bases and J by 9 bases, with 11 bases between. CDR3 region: CASSLEPPSEQFF. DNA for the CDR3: TGTGCCAGCAGCTTAGAGCCGCCCAGTGAGCAGTTCTTC.

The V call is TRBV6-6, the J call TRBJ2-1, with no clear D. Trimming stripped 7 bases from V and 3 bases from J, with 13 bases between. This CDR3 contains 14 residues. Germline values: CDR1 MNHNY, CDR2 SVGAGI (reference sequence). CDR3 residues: CASNGAEIYNEQFF. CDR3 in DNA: TGTGCCAGCAATGGCGCGGAAATCTACAATGAGCAGTTCTTC.

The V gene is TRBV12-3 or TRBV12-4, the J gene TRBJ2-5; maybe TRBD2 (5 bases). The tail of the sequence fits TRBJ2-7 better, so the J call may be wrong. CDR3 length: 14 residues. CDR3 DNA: TGTGCCAGCAGTACGCCCAGCCCCGGGGACGAGCAGTACTTC. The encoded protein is CASSTPSPGDEQYF.

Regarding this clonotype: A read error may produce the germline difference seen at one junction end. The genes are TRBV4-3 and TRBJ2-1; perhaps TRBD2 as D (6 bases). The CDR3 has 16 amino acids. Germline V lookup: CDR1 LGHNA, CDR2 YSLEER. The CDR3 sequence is CASSQVAVRSYNEQFF. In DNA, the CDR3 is TGCGCCAGCAGCCAAGTAGCGGTCCGCTCCTACAATGAGCAGTTTTTC.

The chain's CDR3 is CATSRGGSPPDTQYF. The CDR3 coding sequence is TGTGCCACCAGCAGAGGAGGGAGTCCCCCAGATACGCAGTATTTT. The V call is TRBV15, the J call TRBJ2-3, with D possibly TRBD2 on 5 matching bases. Trimming removed 1 base from V and 4 bases from J, with 12 bases in between. The CDR3 is 15 residues long. The V gene's germline CDR1 is LNHNV and CDR2 YYDKDF (reference sequence).

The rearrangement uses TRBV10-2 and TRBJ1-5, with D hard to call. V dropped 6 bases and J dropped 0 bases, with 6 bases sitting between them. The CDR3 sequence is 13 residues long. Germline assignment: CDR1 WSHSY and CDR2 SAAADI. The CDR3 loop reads CASRRDSNQPQHF. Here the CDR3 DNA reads TGCGCCAGCAGGAGAGATAGCAATCAGCCCCAGCATTTT.

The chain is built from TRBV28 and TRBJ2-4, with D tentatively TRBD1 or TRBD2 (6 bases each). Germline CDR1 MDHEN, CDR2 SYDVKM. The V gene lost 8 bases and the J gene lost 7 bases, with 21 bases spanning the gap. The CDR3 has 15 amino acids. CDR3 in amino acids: CASLEMRGVGNIQYF. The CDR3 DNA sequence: TGTGCCAGCCTGGAGATGAGGGGGGTCGGGAACATTCAGTACTTC. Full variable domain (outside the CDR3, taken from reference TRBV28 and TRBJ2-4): DVKVTQSSRYLVKRTGEKVFLECVQDMDHENMFWYRQDPGLGLRLIYFSYDVKMKEKGDIPEGYSVSREKKERFSLILESASTNQTSMYLCASLEMRGVGNIQYFGAGTRLSVL.

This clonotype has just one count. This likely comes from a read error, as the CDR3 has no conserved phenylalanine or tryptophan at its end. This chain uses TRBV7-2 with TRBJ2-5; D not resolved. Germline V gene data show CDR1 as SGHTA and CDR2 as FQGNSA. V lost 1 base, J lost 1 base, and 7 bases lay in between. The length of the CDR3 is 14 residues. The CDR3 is CASSLVFGQETQYV. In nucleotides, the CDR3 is TGTGCCAGCAGCTTAGTTTTTGGCCAAGAGACCCAGTACGTC.

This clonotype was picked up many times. The CDR3 DNA reads TGTGCCAGCAGCTCCCGACAGGGGGCTCAAGAGACCCAGTACTTC. This translates into CASSSRQGAQETQYF. The rearrangement uses TRBV13 and TRBJ2-5; the match to TRBD1 covers 10 bases. From germline, CDR1 is PRHDT and CDR2 FYEKMQ (reference sequence). The CDR3 spans 15 residues. The V and J ends lost 4 bases and 2 bases, in that order; junction bases with no gene match: 4.

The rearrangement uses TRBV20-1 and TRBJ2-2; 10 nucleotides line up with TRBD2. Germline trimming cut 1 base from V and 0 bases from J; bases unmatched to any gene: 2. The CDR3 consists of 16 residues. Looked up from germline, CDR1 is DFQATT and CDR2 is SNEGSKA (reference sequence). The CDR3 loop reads CSARGSGRPNTGELFF. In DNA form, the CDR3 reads TGCAGTGCTAGAGGTAGCGGGAGGCCGAACACCGGGGAGCTGTTTTTT.

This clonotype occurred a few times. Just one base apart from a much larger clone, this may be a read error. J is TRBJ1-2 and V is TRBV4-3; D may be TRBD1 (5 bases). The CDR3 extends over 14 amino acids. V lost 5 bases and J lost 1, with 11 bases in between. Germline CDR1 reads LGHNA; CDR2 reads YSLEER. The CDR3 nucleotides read TGCGCCAGCAGCAGGGGCTTATATAACTATGGCTACACCTTC. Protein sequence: CASSRGLYNYGYTF.

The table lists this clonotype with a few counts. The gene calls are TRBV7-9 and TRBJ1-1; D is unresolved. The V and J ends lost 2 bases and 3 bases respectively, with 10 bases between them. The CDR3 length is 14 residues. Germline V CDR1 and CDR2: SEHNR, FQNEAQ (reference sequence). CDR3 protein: CASSLIPRDTEAFF. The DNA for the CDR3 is TGTGCCAGCAGCTTAATCCCACGGGACACTGAAGCTTTCTTT.

The CDR3 DNA is TGTGCCAGCACCGTGGGAGGTTTAGGTCCCGAGACCCAGTACTTC. It yields the protein CASTVGGLGPETQYF. V usage is TRBV7-6 and J usage is TRBJ2-5; D perhaps matches TRBD2 (6 bases). The CDR3 contains 15 residues. Germline CDR1 is SGHVS and CDR2 is FNYEAQ. V lost 7 bases to trimming and J lost 5 bases, with 20 bases between them.

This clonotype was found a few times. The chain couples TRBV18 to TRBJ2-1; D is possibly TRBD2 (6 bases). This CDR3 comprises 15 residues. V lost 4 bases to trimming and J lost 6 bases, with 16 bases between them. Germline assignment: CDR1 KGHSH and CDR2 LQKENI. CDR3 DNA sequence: TGTGCCAGCTCACGGCGCGGGGCGTGGGTCAATGAGCAGTTCTTC. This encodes CASSRRGAWVNEQFF. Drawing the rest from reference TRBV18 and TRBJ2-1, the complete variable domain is NAGVMQNPRHLVRRRGQEARLRCSPMKGHSHVYWYRQLPEEGLKFMVYLQKENIIDESGMPKERFSAEFPKEGPSILRIQQVVRGDSAAYFCASSRRGAWVNEQFFGPGTRLTVL.

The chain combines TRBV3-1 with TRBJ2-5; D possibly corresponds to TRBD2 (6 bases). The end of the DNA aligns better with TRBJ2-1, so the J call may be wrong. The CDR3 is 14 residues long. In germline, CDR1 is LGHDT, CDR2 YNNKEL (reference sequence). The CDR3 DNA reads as TGTGCCAGCAGCCTTGGACTAAACTACAATGAGCAGTTCTTC. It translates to CASSLGLNYNEQFF.

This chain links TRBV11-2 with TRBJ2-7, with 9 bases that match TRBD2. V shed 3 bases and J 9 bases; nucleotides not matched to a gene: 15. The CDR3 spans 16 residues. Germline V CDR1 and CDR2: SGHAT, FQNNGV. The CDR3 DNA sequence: TGTGCCAGCAGCTTTGTCCCGGGGATTAGCGGGAGAGGGCAGTACTTC. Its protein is CASSFVPGISGRGQYF.

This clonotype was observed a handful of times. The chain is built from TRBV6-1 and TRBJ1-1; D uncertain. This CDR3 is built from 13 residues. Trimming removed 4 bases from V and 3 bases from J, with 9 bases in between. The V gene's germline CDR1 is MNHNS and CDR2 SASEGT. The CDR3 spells CASSGEGHTEAFF. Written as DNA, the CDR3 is TGTGCCAGCAGTGGAGAGGGTCACACTGAAGCTTTCTTT.

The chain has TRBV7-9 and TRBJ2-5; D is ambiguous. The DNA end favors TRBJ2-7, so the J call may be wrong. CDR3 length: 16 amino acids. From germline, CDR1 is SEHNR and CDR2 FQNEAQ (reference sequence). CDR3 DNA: TGTGCCAGCAGCTCCCTTTACCTAGGGAACTCCTACGAGCAGTACTTC. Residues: CASSSLYLGNSYEQYF.

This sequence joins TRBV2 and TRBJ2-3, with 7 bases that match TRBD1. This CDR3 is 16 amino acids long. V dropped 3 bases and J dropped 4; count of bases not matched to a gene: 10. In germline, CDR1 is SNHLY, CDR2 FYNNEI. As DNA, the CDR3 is TGTGCCAGCAGTGATCGTGCAGGGGGAGTCTCAGATACGCAGTATTTT. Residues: CASSDRAGGVSDTQYF.

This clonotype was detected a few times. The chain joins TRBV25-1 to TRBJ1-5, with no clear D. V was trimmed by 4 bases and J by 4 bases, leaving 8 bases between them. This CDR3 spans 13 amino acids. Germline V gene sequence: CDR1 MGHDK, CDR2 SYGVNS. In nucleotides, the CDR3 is TGTGCCAGCAGTGGCGAGAGGAATCAGCCCCAGCATTTT. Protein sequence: CASSGERNQPQHF.